The count of the clone carrying this TCR beta chain is one. Here immunoSEQ multiplex PCR was the method, and the copy in TCRdb shows in-frame clones only, minus some. The sample shows more than 400,000 clones, roughly 85% of them seen only once. The sample belongs to a study of blood T cell repertoires in COVID-19. Whole-study context: Samples came from the United States, Italy and Spain, spanning acute and convalescent COVID-19.

The germline CDR1 and CDR2 sequences are MDHEN and SYDVKM. This CDR3 spans 15 amino acids. J gave up 5 bases and V 5 bases, and 9 bases lay outside the gene matches. Sequenced sample: peripheral blood. V gene TRBV28 combines with J gene TRBJ2-1; 7 nucleotides align to TRBD1. The sequence was obtained from a human donor in a cohort sampled during active COVID-19. Here the CDR3 reads CASSPPGQINNEQFF. For the CDR3, the DNA is TGTGCCAGCAGTCCACCGGGACAGATAAACAATGAGCAGTTCTTC. Using reference TRBV28 and TRBJ2-1 for the parts outside the CDR3, the full variable domain is DVKVTQSSRYLVKRTGEKVFLECVQDMDHENMFWYRQDPGLGLRLIYFSYDVKMKEKGDIPEGYSVSREKKERFSLILESASTNQTSMYLCASSPPGQINNEQFFGPGTRLTVL.